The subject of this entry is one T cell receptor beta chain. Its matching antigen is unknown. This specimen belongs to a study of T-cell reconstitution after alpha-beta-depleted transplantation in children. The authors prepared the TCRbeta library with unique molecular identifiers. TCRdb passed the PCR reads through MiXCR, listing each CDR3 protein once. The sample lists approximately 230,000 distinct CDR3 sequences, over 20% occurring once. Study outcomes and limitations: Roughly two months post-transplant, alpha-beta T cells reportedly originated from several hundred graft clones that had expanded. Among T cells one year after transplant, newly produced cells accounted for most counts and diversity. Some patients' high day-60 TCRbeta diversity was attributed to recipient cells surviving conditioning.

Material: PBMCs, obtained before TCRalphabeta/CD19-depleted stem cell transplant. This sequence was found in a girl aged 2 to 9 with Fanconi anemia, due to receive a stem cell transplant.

In DNA form, the CDR3 reads TGCAGCGTTGATGACAGAAGGAACACTGAAGCTTTCTTT. Translated, it gives CSVDDRRNTEAFF. This sequence joins TRBV29-1 and TRBJ1-1, with a weak D call TRBD1 (5 bases). Germline CDR1 and CDR2: SQVTM and ANQGSEA. V gave up 3 bases and J gave up 1 base, with 9 bases separating them. This CDR3 region has 13 residues.